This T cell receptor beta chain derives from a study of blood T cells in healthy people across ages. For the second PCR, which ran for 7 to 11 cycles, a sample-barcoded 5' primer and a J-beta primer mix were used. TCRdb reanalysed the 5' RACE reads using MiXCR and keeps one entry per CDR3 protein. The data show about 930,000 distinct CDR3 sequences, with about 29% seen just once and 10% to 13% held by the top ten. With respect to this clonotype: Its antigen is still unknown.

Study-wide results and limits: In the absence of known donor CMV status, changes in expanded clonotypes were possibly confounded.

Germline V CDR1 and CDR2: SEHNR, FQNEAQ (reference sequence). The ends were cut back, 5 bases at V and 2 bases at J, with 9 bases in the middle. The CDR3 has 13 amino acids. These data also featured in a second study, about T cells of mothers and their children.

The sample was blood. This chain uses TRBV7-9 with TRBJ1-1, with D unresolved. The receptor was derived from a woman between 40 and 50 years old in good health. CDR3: CASSPVSNTEAFF. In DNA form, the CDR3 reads TGTGCCAGCAGCCCCGTGAGCAACACTGAAGCTTTCTTT.